The rows below give T cell receptor beta chains drawn from one sample of a study of T cells after yellow fever vaccination. TCRdb re-called the 5' RACE reads with MiXCR, one entry per CDR3 protein. The sample shows about 300,000 distinct CDR3 sequences, around 10% of them seen only once. The sequencing here drew on CD4+ T cells sorted from PBMCs, taken 5 days after the yellow fever booster vaccination. The receptor set was obtained from a young man who received the YFV17D yellow fever vaccine. CDR3s include the opening cysteine and the closing phenylalanine or tryptophan. D genes are given only for firm matches. Clone sizes are given selectively: once, few, many, or a class where the clone is expanded.

cdr3_length	v_call	j_call	d_call	clone_size	cdr3_aa	cdr3_nt
15	TRBV5-1	TRBJ2-3	TRBD1	NA	CASSLGDRRTDTQYF	TGCGCCAGCAGCTTGGGGGACAGGCGCACAGATACGCAGTATTTT
15	TRBV4-1	TRBJ2-3	NA	NA	CASSRAEYGTDTQYF	TGCGCCAGCAGCCGAGCGGAATATGGCACAGATACGCAGTATTTT
13	TRBV28	TRBJ2-1	TRBD1	NA	CASRQGSYNEQFF	TGTGCCAGCCGACAGGGGTCCTACAATGAGCAGTTCTTC
12	TRBV20-1	TRBJ2-1	NA	NA	CSASRSHNVQFF	TGCAGTGCTAGTAGGAGTCACAATGTGCAGTTCTTC
13	TRBV5-5	TRBJ2-5	NA	many	CASSLTPGETQYF	TGTGCCAGCAGCCTGACCCCGGGAGAGACCCAGTACTTC
16	TRBV20-1	TRBJ2-3	TRBD1	few	CSQFGRPGQGMNTQYF	TGCAGTCAATTCGGACGCCCGGGACAGGGCATGAATACGCAGTATTTT
15	TRBV6-1	TRBJ1-6	TRBD1	NA	CASSVTGGWNSPLHF	TGTGCCAGCAGTGTCACAGGGGGTTGGAATTCACCCCTCCACTTT
15	TRBV24-1	TRBJ2-1	TRBD2	few	CATSDFGGGYNEQFF	TGTGCCACCAGTGATTTTGGCGGGGGCTACAATGAGCAGTTCTTC
13	TRBV12-3/TRBV12-4	TRBJ2-3	NA	many	CASSTGGTDTQYF	TGTGCCAGCAGCACCGGGGGCACAGATACGCAGTATTTT
14	TRBV10-3	TRBJ2-1	NA	NA	CAATPGTRFNEQFF	TGTGCCGCGACCCCCGGGACACGGTTTAATGAGCAGTTCTTC
16	TRBV12-3/TRBV12-4	TRBJ2-4	NA	few	CASSPVSTSGENIQYF	TGTGCCAGCAGTCCCGTCTCGACTAGTGGGGAAAACATTCAGTACTTC
12	TRBV6-6	TRBJ1-1	NA	few	CASRPLDTEAFF	TGTGCCAGCAGACCCCTCGACACTGAAGCTTTCTTT
14	TRBV5-1	TRBJ1-1	TRBD1	few	CASSPDRVETEAFF	TGCGCCAGCAGCCCGGACAGGGTAGAGACTGAAGCTTTCTTT
14	TRBV27	TRBJ2-7	NA	NA	CASKRSGGGYEQYF	TGTGCCAGCAAACGATCAGGAGGGGGCTACGAGCAGTACTTC
16	TRBV18	TRBJ2-2	TRBD2	NA	CASSRGLAGNGGELFF	TGTGCCAGCTCACGGGGACTAGCGGGGAACGGCGGGGAGCTGTTTTTT
14	TRBV12-3/TRBV12-4	TRBJ1-5	NA	many	CASSLGVEFWPQHF	TGTGCCAGCAGTTTGGGGGTAGAGTTTTGGCCCCAGCATTTT
13	TRBV12-3/TRBV12-4	TRBJ1-2	NA	few	CASHRGGPYGYTF	TGTGCCAGCCACCGGGGGGGTCCCTATGGCTACACCTTC
14	TRBV5-1	TRBJ1-4	TRBD1	many	CASKYSGQGEKLFF	TGCGCCAGCAAGTACTCGGGACAGGGGGAAAAACTGTTTTTT
15	TRBV10-3	TRBJ2-7	TRBD1	few	CAIRGGTGDRFEQYF	TGTGCCATCAGGGGCGGGACAGGGGATCGATTCGAGCAGTACTTC
15	TRBV5-4	TRBJ2-7	TRBD1	NA	CASSRRDRGFDEQYF	TGTGCCAGCAGCCGCCGGGACAGGGGATTTGACGAGCAGTACTTC
15	TRBV5-1	TRBJ2-7	TRBD1	many	CASSLGGQGALEQYF	TGCGCCAGCAGCTTGGGGGGGCAGGGGGCCCTCGAGCAGTACTTC
14	TRBV5-1	TRBJ1-5	NA	many	CASSTGHSNQPQHF	TGCGCCAGCAGCACCGGACATAGCAATCAGCCCCAGCATTTT